This TCR beta chain was retrieved from a study of regulatory T cells in long-lasting Graves disease. Study-wide results and limits: Persistent Graves' cases showed lower TCR diversity than newly diagnosed cases.

CDR3 length equals 14 residues. V lost 5 bases to trimming and J lost 2 bases, with 13 bases between them. The germline V gene has CDR1 MDHEN and CDR2 SYDVKM. Time point indicated: persistent/refractory GD, antithyroid drugs over 5 years with positive TRAb. Construction of the TCR library relied on RNA isolated from PBMCs. EDTA tubes received 7.5 to 9 milliliters of collected peripheral blood. Through Arm-PCR of CDR3 regions and iRepertoire HTBI primers, TCR beta libraries were built. Original handling: Detected in the samples were about 60 TRBV and under 15 TRBJ segments. One entry per CDR3 protein, called by TCRdb with MiXCR from the multiplex PCR reads. These V and J calls originate from TCRdb's pipeline instead of the authors' own analysis. This table holds approximately 400,000 distinct CDR3 sequences, about 23% found once. Many counts were recorded for this clonotype. Its target is unknown.

The chain is built from TRBV28 and TRBJ2-7; D remains unclear. The TCR was taken from a woman between 35 and 50 years old with Graves disease. The source was peripheral blood mononuclear cells (PBMCs), collected when the disease was refractory, from a patient treated with antithyroid drugs. The CDR3 sequence: CASSPHIVPYEQYF. The CDR3 nucleotides are TGTGCCAGCAGTCCTCACATAGTACCCTACGAGCAGTACTTC.